This T cell receptor beta chain came from a study of blood T cells in healthy people across ages. Study findings and constraints: Measured against age, TCR beta diversity per million T cells decreased in a roughly linear manner.

The CDR3 sequence is 15 residues long. Germline V gene data show CDR1 as SGHRS and CDR2 as YFSETQ. The ends lost 4 bases at V and 4 bases at J; junction bases unmatched: 8. Then a second PCR, running about 6 to 11 cycles, was carried out with a sample-barcoded 5' primer and a J-beta primer mix. TCRdb ran MiXCR on the 5' RACE reads and lists one entry per CDR3 protein. In the table there are 380,000 or so distinct CDR3 sequences, approximately 52% of which are singletons. This clonotype was seen a handful of times. Its antigen is not known. Sequenced input: blood. The chain uses TRBV5-1 and TRBJ2-5, with TRBD1 identical over 9 bases. The receptor's source is a man in his 60s in good health. The CDR3 sequence is CASSRTGTGIETQYF. CDR3 nucleotides: TGCGCCAGCAGCAGGACCGGGACAGGGATAGAGACCCAGTACTTC.